This T cell receptor (beta chain) was obtained from a study of regulatory T cells in long-lasting Graves disease (dated by TCRdb to about 2021). Regarding the complete study: Persistent Graves' disease meant more than 5 years of antithyroid drug treatment with TSH receptor autoantibodies that stayed positive. Patients with persistent Graves' disease were compared with patients with newly diagnosed Graves' disease using TCR sequencing and RNA sequencing of peripheral blood. The study was registered as a clinical trial and conducted in China. Persistent Graves' disease patients in the clinical cohort had taken antithyroid drugs for about 10.3 years on average. A total of approximately 35 samples underwent TCR sequencing: some 13 from persistent and some 20 from newly diagnosed Graves' disease patients. What the work shows at the level of the full study, not this receptor alone: A larger number of public clonotypes was shared among persistent patients (about 2,700) than among newly diagnosed patients (about 990). Only the TCR beta chain was sequenced and analyzed. The study examined only peripheral blood because the primary lesion, thyroid tissue, could not be accessed. The authors noted that the small sample size was a limitation that may lower accuracy. Compared with newly diagnosed patients, persistent Graves' disease patients had lower TCR Shannon entropy and fewer highly expanded clones, which suggests clonal expansion.

This clonotype was counted ten times or more. The target of this receptor is not known. No clone much larger than this one lies a single base away; base qualities are absent. Receptors were amplified or captured by multiplex PCR. The listed sequencing device is Illumina HiSeq 4000. CDR3 regions were amplified by Arm-PCR with iRepertoire HTBI primers to construct TCR beta libraries. PCR products were gel purified before sequencing. The source study handled its data this way. A total of 62 TRBV and 14 TRBJ segments were identified across samples and were used for gene usage analysis of CDR3 amino acid clonotypes. Filtered high-quality paired reads were merged into contigs using COPE and FqMerger. BLAST was used to align contigs to IMGT TRBV, TRBD and TRBJ reference genes, with CDR3 defined following IMGT. Any clonotype with a frequency above 0.1% was counted as a highly expanded clone. Repertoire diversity was measured by Shannon entropy, and V-J evenness by the Gini coefficient. A clonotype was considered public if more than one individual shared it. TCRdb reanalyzed the raw reads on its own, using fastp at Q25 for trimming and MiXCR for clone calling, and kept in-frame beta chains. For every CDR3 protein sequence, its rows merge into one entry that carries the most common genes and DNA. The V and J calls and clone size come from TCRdb's table, not from the authors' own analysis. Counted in this sample were about 430,000 distinct CDR3 sequences; around 20% of them appeared once. Together, the top ten hold approximately 14% of the sample.

Reading the label with the study, this specimen's time point is: persistent/refractory GD, antithyroid drugs over 5 years with positive TRAb. For both TCR sequencing and RNA sequencing, RNA was extracted from PBMCs using TRIzol. Graves' disease was diagnosed according to American Thyroid Association guidelines. Patients for the study were recruited at an endocrinology department in Xi'an, China. Each patient gave around 9 milliliters of peripheral blood, collected in an EDTA anticoagulant tube. Ficoll Paque Plus density gradient separation was used to isolate PBMCs, and no further T cell sorting was performed. An Agilent 2100 Bioanalyzer and agarose gel were used to check RNA quality, while a NanoDrop 2000 measured RNA concentration. The sequences come from peripheral blood mononuclear cells (PBMCs), collected when the disease was refractory, from a patient treated with antithyroid drugs. The sequence came from a female donor with Graves disease.

The DNA is as follows: TGTGCCAGCAGCCCCGTGGACTCTGGGGCCAACGTCCTGACTTTC. Its protein reads: CASSPVDSGANVLTF. The sequence links TRBV13 to TRBJ2-6, with the identity of the D gene unclear. The junction carries 8 bases between V and J, which are trimmed by 5 bases and 0 bases respectively. The CDR3 covers 15 residues, taking in both the cysteine and the phenylalanine. Kept here is only the CDR3 DNA, which spans 45 bases and is read in frame from base 1. CDR1 and CDR2 were assigned from the germline V gene (reference sequence) as PRHDT and FYEKMQ. Where the CDR3 stops, the reference TRBV13 and TRBJ2-6 genes take over; the full variable domain is AAGVIQSPRHLIKEKRETATLKCYPIPRHDTVYWYQQGPGQDPQFLISFYEKMQSDKGSIPDRFSAQQFSDYHSELNMSSLELGDSALYFCASSPVDSGANVLTFGAGSRLTVL.